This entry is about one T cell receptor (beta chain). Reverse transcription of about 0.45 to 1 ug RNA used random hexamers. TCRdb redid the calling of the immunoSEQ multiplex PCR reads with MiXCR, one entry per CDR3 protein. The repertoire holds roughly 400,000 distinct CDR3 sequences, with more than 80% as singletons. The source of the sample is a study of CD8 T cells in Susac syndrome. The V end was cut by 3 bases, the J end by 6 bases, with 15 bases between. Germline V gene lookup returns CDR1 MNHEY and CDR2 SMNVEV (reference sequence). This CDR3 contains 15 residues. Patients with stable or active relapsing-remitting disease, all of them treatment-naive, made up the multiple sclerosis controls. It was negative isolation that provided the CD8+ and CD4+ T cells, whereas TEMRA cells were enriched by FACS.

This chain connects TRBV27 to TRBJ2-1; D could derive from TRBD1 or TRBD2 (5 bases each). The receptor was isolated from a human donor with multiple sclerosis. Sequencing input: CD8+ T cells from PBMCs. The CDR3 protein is CASSFRDDYFNEQFF. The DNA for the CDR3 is TGTGCCAGCAGTTTCCGGGACGATTATTTCAATGAGCAGTTCTTC.